These T cell receptor beta chains were read from a single sample in a study of graft-versus-host responses after intestinal transplantation. These receptors have no identified antigens. Data came from immunoSEQ multiplex PCR; TCRdb stores just in-frame clones and leaves some out. The repertoire has roughly 110,000 clones, approximately 88% of them found once; the top ten carry less than 0.85%. The sequenced sample was unstimulated CD4+ T cells sorted from spleen or lymph node cells, obtained before transplant. The receptors stem from a human donor who was the organ donor for an intestinal transplant. Both conserved end residues are part of each CDR3. A D gene is named only where the DNA matches it firmly. Clone sizes are given selectively: once, few, many, or a class where the clone is expanded.

length,size,J,D,V,DNA,CDR3
14,once,TRBJ1-4,NA,TRBV11-2,TGTGCCAGCAGCTTAGGCAGGGCGGGGGAAAAACTGTTTTTT,CASSLGRAGEKLFF
16,NA,TRBJ2-1,NA,TRBV11-3,TGTGCCAGCAGCCCCCGGGCCCCATCGTCCTACAATGAGCAGTTCTTC,CASSPRAPSSYNEQFF
14,NA,TRBJ2-7,NA,TRBV5-1,TGCGCCAGCAGACGGACGTGGGGTGGCTACGAGCAGTACTTC,CASRRTWGGYEQYF
15,NA,TRBJ2-1,NA,TRBV5-1,TGCGCCAGCAGCCCAAGACGGGGTATAGTCCATGAGCAGTTCTTC,CASSPRRGIVHEQFF
14,few,TRBJ2-3,TRBD2,TRBV6-1,TGTGCCAGCCAGCCCCTAGCGGGAGGTTACACGCAGTATTTT,CASQPLAGGYTQYF
16,NA,TRBJ2-5,NA,TRBV5-5,TGTGCCAGCAGCTTGACCAGTGAACAGACCCAAGAGACCCAGTACTTC,CASSLTSEQTQETQYF
15,NA,TRBJ2-7,TRBD1,TRBV7-2,TGTGCCAGCAGCTTAAAAGCTACAGGGGGCTACGAGCAGTACTTC,CASSLKATGGYEQYF
16,NA,TRBJ1-3,TRBD1,TRBV5-6,TGTGCCAGCAGCGCGCGCGGCGAGGGGGCGAGAAACACCATATATTTT,CASSARGEGARNTIYF
14,NA,TRBJ2-5,TRBD2,TRBV10-3,TGTGCCATCAGTCTAGCGGGAGCGGCAGAGACCCAGTACTTC,CAISLAGAAETQYF
15,NA,TRBJ1-1,NA,TRBV5-1,TGCGCCAGCAGCTCTACAGGGTTATGGGACACTGAAGCTTTCTTT,CASSSTGLWDTEAFF
16,NA,TRBJ1-1,TRBD1,TRBV5-1,TGCGCCAGCAGCTTTTCTGCGGACAGGGTGAACACTGAAGCTTTCTTT,CASSFSADRVNTEAFF
16,NA,TRBJ1-2,NA,TRBV7-6,TGCGCCAGCAGCTTAGAGGGGGTCAGAGGGGGAGGAGGCTACACCTTC,CASSLEGVRGGGGYTF
13,NA,TRBJ1-2,NA,TRBV5-1,TGCGCCAGCAGCGCGGGGTCCGGTTATGGCTACACCTTC,CASSAGSGYGYTF
13,NA,TRBJ1-2,TRBD1,TRBV7-9,TGTGCCAGCAGCTTACAGGGGGCCTATGGCTACACCTTC,CASSLQGAYGYTF
15,NA,TRBJ2-1,TRBD2,TRBV6-1,TGTGCCAGCAGCCCCACTAGCGGGAGGGTCTATGAGCAGTTCTTC,CASSPTSGRVYEQFF
15,NA,TRBJ1-1,NA,TRBV5-1,TGCGCCAGCAGCACAGATATCCGGGCACACAATGAAGCTTTCTTT,CASSTDIRAHNEAFF